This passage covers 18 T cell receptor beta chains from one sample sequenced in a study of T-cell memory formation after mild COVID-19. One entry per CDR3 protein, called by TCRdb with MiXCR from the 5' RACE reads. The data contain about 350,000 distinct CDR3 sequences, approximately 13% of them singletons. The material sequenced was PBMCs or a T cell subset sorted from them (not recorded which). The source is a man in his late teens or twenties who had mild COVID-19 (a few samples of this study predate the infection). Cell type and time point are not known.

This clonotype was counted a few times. CDR3 DNA sequence: TGTGCCAGCAGTTTACAGGGGATCAGTCAGCCCCAGCATTTT. Its translation: CASSLQGISQPQHF. This chain uses TRBV28 with TRBJ1-5; possible D gene TRBD1, 6 bases. CDR3 length equals 14 residues. V shed 2 bases and J shed 6 bases, with 11 bases lying between them. CDR1 is MDHEN, CDR2 SYDVKM, per germline.

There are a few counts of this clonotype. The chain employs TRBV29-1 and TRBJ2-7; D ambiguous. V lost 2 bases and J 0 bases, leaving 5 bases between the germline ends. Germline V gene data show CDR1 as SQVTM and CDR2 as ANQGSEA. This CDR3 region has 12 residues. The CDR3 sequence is CSVELSSYEQYF. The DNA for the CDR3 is TGCAGCGTTGAACTCAGCTCCTACGAGCAGTACTTC.

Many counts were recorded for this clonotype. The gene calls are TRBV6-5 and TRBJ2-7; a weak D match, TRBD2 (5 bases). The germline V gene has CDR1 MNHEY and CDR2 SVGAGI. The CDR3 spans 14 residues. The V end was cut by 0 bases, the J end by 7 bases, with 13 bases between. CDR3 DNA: TGTGCCAGCAGTTACTCATCGAGGGTGTGGGAGCAGTACTTC. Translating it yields CASSYSSRVWEQYF.

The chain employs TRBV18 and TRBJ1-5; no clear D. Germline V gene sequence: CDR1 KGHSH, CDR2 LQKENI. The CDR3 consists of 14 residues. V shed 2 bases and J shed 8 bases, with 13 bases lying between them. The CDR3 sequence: CASSPDLEGKPQHF. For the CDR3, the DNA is TGTGCCAGCTCACCAGATTTAGAGGGTAAGCCCCAGCATTTT.

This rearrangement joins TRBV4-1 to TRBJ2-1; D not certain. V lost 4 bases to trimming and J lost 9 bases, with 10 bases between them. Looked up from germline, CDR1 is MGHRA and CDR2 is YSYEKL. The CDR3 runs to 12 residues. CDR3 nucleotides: TGCGCCAGCAGCCCCCCAGGTGCTGAGCAGTTCTTC. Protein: CASSPPGAEQFF.

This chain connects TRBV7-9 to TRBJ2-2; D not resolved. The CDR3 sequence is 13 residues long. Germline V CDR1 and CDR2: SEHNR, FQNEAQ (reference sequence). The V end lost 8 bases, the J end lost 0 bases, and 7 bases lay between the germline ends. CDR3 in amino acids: CASGGTNTGELFF. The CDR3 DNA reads TGTGCCAGCGGCGGAACGAACACCGGGGAGCTGTTTTTT.

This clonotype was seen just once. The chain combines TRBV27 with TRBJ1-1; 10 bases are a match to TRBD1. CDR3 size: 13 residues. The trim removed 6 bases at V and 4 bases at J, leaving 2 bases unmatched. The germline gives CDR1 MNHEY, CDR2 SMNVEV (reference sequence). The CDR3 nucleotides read TGTGCCAGCAGGACAGGGGGCGGCACTGAAGCTTTCTTT. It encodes CASRTGGGTEAFF.

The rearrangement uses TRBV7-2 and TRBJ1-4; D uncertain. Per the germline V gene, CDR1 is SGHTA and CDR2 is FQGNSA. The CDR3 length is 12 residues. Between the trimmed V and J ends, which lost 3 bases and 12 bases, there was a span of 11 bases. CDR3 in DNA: TGTGCCAGCAGCTTCGTGGACGGGGAACTGTTTTTT. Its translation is CASSFVDGELFF.

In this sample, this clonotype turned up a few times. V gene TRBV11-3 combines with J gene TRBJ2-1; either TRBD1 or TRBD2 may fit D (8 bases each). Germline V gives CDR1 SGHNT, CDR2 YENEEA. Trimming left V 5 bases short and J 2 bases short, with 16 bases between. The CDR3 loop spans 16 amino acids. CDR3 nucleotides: TGTGCCAGCAGCCCAGGGGGCGGGGGGACCTACAATGAGCAGTTCTTC. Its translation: CASSPGGGGTYNEQFF.

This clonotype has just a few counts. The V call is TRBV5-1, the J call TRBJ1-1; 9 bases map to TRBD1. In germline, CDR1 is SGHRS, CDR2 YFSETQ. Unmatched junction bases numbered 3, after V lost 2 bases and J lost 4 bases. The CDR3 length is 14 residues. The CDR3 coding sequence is TGCGCCAGCAGCTTCGACAGGGGGATCACTGAAGCTTTCTTT. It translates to CASSFDRGITEAFF.

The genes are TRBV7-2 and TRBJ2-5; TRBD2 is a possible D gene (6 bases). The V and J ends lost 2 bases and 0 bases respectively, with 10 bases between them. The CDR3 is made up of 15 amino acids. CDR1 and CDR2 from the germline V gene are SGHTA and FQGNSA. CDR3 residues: CASSLRRANQETQYF. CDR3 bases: TGTGCCAGCAGCTTAAGGAGGGCTAACCAAGAGACCCAGTACTTC.

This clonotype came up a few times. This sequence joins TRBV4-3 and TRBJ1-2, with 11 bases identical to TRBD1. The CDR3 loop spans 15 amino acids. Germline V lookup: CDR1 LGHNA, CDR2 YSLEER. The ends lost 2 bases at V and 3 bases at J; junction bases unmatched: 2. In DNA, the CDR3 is TGCGCCAGCAGCCAACCGGGACAGGGGGACTATGGCTACACCTTC. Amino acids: CASSQPGQGDYGYTF.

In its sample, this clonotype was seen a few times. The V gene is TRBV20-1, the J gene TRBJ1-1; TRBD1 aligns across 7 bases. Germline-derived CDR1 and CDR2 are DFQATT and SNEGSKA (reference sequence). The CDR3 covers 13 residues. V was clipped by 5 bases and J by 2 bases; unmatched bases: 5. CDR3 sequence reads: CSASDRANTEAFF. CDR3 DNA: TGCAGTGCTTCCGACAGGGCCAACACTGAAGCTTTCTTT.

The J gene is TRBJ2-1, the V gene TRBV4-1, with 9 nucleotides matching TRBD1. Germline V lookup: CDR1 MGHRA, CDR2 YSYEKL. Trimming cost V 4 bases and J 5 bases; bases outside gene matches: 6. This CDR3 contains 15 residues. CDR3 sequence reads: CASSRPGQGNNEQFF. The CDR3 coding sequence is TGCGCCAGCAGCCGTCCGGGACAGGGAAACAATGAGCAGTTCTTC.

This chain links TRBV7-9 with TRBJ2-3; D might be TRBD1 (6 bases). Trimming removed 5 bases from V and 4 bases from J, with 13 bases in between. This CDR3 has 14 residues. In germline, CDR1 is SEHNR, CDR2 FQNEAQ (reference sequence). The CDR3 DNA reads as TGTGCCAGCAGCCAACTCGAGGGGGCAGATACGCAGTATTTT. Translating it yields CASSQLEGADTQYF. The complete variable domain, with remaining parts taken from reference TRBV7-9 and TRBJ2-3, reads DTGVSQNPRHKITKRGQNVTFRCDPISEHNRLYWYRQTLGQGPEFLTYFQNEAQLEKSRLLSDRFSAERPKGSFSTLEIQRTEQGDSAMYLCASSQLEGADTQYFGPGTRLTVL.

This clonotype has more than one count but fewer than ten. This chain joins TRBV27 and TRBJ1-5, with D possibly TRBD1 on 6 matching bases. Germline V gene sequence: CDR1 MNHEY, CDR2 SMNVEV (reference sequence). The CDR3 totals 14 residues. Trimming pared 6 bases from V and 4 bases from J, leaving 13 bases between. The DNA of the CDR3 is TGTGCCAGCAGAGCACAGGGCGGAAATCAGCCCCAGCATTTT. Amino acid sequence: CASRAQGGNQPQHF.

The CDR3 here is CSARGRQGEETQYF. The CDR3 DNA follows: TGCAGTGCTAGAGGCCGACAGGGGGAAGAGACCCAGTACTTC. This chain joins TRBV20-1 and TRBJ2-5; TRBD1 matches at 9 bases. This CDR3 has 14 residues. Germline V lookup: CDR1 DFQATT, CDR2 SNEGSKA (reference sequence). The ends lost 1 base at V and 3 bases at J; junction bases unmatched: 3.

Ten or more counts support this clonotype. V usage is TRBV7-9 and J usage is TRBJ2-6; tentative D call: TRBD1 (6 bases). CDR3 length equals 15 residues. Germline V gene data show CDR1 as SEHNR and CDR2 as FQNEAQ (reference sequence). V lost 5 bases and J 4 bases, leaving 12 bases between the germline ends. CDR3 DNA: TGTGCCAGCAGCAAACAGGGCGGGGGGGCCAACGTCCTGACTTTC. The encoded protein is CASSKQGGGANVLTF. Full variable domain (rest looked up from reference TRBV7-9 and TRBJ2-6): DTGVSQNPRHKITKRGQNVTFRCDPISEHNRLYWYRQTLGQGPEFLTYFQNEAQLEKSRLLSDRFSAERPKGSFSTLEIQRTEQGDSAMYLCASSKQGGGANVLTFGAGSRLTVL.